These T cell receptor beta chains were read from a single sample in a study of cytomegalovirus exposure and HLA in healthy donors. TCRdb's table, derived via immunoSEQ multiplex PCR, lists solely in-frame clones and lacks some. The repertoire holds approximately 180,000 clones, with more than 65% as singletons. Material for sequencing was PBMCs. These receptors were collected from a young woman in good health and CMV-seronegative. CDR3s include the opening cysteine and the closing phenylalanine or tryptophan. Each record gives: J gene, V gene, clone size, D gene, CDR3 DNA, CDR3 protein. D genes are given only for firm matches. The size field is filled for only some rows; it gives once, few, many or a size class.

>TRBJ2-5|TRBV11-2|-|-
TGTGCCAGCAGCTTAGGATTGTCAGGGGAAGAGACCCAGTACTTC
CASSLGLSGEETQYF
>TRBJ1-1|TRBV7-9|-|TRBD1
TGTGCCAGCAGCTCGGGACAGCCTCGTACTGAAGCTTTCTTT
CASSSGQPRTEAFF
>TRBJ2-1|TRBV7-3|-|TRBD2
TGTGCCAGCAGCTTAAATCCCAGCGGGATCTTGAATGAGCAGTTCTTC
CASSLNPSGILNEQFF
>TRBJ1-4|TRBV4-2|once|-
TGTGCCAGCAGCCAGAGGCCGGGTCTGAATGAAAAACTGTTTTTT
CASSQRPGLNEKLFF
>TRBJ2-1|TRBV27|-|-
TGTGCCAGTGCGGAACGCGGAAGCTCCTACAATGAGCAGTTCTTC
CASAERGSSYNEQFF
>TRBJ2-3|TRBV5-1|-|TRBD1
TGCGCCAGCAGTTCGGACAGGGTTCCCACAGATACGCAGTATTTT
CASSSDRVPTDTQYF
>TRBJ2-2|TRBV9|once|TRBD1
TGTGCCAGCAGCGTCCAGGGGGCGAACACCGGGGAGCTGTTTTTT
CASSVQGANTGELFF
>TRBJ2-1|TRBV7-6|-|-
TGTGCCAGCAGCTTAGTGGGGAGCTCCTACAATGAGCAGTTCTTC
CASSLVGSSYNEQFF
>TRBJ1-6|TRBV7-2|once|-
TGTGCCAGCAGCTCCTCCGGGTCATATAATTCACCCCTCCACTTT
CASSSSGSYNSPLHF
>TRBJ1-4|TRBV19|few|-
TGTGCCAGTAGTATAGAGGGTCGACAGTTACTGCTCAATGAAAAACTGTTTTTT
CASSIEGRQLLLNEKLFF
>TRBJ1-2|TRBV9|once|TRBD1
TGTGCCAGCAGCCTGGCGGGACAGGGGACTAACTATGGCTACACCTTC
CASSLAGQGTNYGYTF
>TRBJ2-7|TRBV27|-|-
TGTGCCAGCAGTTTTTCAGGTATAACCTACGAGCAGTACTTC
CASSFSGITYEQYF
>TRBJ2-7|TRBV10-2|-|-
TGCGCCAGCAGGCTTAGTTTGAGCTCCTACGAGCAGTACTTC
CASRLSLSSYEQYF
>TRBJ2-2|TRBV7-9|-|-
TGTGCCAGCAGCTTGGGACATAGGGCCGGGGAGCTGTTTTTT
CASSLGHRAGELFF
>TRBJ2-5|TRBV15|once|-
TGTGCCACCAGCAACAGAGAGACCCAGTACTTC
CATSNRETQYF
>TRBJ1-2|TRBV9|-|TRBD1
TGTGCCAGCAGCGCCCGATCGGGACAGGGAGTAGGCTACACCTTC
CASSARSGQGVGYTF
>TRBJ2-1|TRBV5-1|-|TRBD2
TGCGCCAGCAGCATGACTAGCGGGAGTGATGAGCAGTTCTTC
CASSMTSGSDEQFF
>TRBJ1-5|TRBV6-6|-|-
TGTGCCAGCAGCCAAGGGACACGGGGTCAGCCCCAGCATTTT
CASSQGTRGQPQHF
>TRBJ1-1|TRBV5-1|-|-
TGCGCCAGCAGCAGCGACCAGGGGGAAGCTTTCTTT
CASSSDQGEAFF
>TRBJ2-7|TRBV7-6|few|-
TGTGCCAGCAGCCCCCCGGGTAGGTCCCACGAGCAGTACTTC
CASSPPGRSHEQYF
>TRBJ1-1|TRBV5-1|-|TRBD1
TGCGCCAGCAGCGCGGGACAGGGCATGAACACTGAAGCTTTCTTT
CASSAGQGMNTEAFF
>TRBJ2-5|TRBV5-8|few|TRBD1
TGTGCCAGCAGCTTGGGAGACAGGGCCGCCCAAGAGACCCAGTACTTC
CASSLGDRAAQETQYF
>TRBJ2-3|TRBV11-3|once|-
TGTGCCAGCAGCCCAGCGGCGAGCACAGATACGCAGTATTTT
CASSPAASTDTQYF
>TRBJ1-5|TRBV27|-|-
TGTGCCAGCAGTTTATCGCTATATCAGCCCCAGCATTTT
CASSLSLYQPQHF
>TRBJ2-5|TRBV19|-|TRBD2
TGTGCCAGTAGTATTGGTCAAGCGGGAGGGTTGGAGACCCAGTACTTC
CASSIGQAGGLETQYF